The 3 T cell receptor beta chains below come from one sample, sequenced in a study of radiotherapy plus CTLA-4 blockade in lung cancer. The data were produced by immunoSEQ multiplex PCR, yet TCRdb's version contains in-frame clones alone and is incomplete. The sample lists 25,000 to 35,000 clones, about four fifths seen once, with approximately 16% in the top ten. The source was peripheral blood, collected from a patient treated with radiotherapy plus ipilimumab. These receptors all come from a human donor with non-small cell lung cancer that progressed on radiotherapy plus ipilimumab.

A word on this clone: Other DNA sequences of this sample code for an identical CDR3. The V call is TRBV14, the J call TRBJ1-1, with 8 bases matching TRBD1. V was pared by 4 bases and J by 3 bases, with 4 bases of the junction left unmatched. The germline gives CDR1 SGHDN, CDR2 FVKESK. The CDR3 extends over 14 amino acids. The CDR3 loop is CASSPDREDTEAFF. DNA of the CDR3: TGTGCCAGCAGCCCGGACAGGGAGGACACTGAAGCTTTCTTT.

The V gene is TRBV7-3, the J gene TRBJ2-7; 11 nucleotides align to TRBD2. The CDR3 runs 14 residues. V was pared by 5 bases and J by 2 bases, with 2 bases of the junction left unmatched. Looked up from germline, CDR1 is SGHTA and CDR2 is FQGTGA. The CDR3, as DNA: TGTGCCAGCAGCGTAGCGGGGGGGCCCTACGAGCAGTACTTC. Translated: CASSVAGGPYEQYF.

The count of this clone is one. V is TRBV7-6 and J is TRBJ1-1; D is unresolved. This CDR3 contains 14 residues. Germline-derived CDR1 and CDR2 are SGHVS and FNYEAQ. V shed 2 bases and J shed 5 bases, with 12 bases lying between them. The DNA of the CDR3 is TGTGCCAGCAGCTTATCGCAGGCGAGAACTGAAGCTTTCTTT. Its protein product is CASSLSQARTEAFF.